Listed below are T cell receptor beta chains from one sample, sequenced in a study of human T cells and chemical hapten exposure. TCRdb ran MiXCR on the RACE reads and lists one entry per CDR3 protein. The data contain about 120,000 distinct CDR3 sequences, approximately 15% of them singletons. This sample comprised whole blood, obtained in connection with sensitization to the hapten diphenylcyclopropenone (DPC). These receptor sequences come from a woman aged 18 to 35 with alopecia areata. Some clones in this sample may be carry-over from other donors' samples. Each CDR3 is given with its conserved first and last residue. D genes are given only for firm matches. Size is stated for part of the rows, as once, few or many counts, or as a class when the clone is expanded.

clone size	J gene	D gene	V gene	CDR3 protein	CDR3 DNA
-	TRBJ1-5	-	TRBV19	CASSIQPGKGNQPQHF	TGTGCCAGTAGTATCCAACCTGGGAAGGGCAATCAGCCCCAGCATTTT
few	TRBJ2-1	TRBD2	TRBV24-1	CATSATSTGRGGLGINEQFF	TGTGCCACCAGTGCAACCAGCACCGGGCGGGGGGGCCTAGGGATCAATGAGCAGTTCTTC
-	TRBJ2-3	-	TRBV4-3	CASSQRASTDTQYF	TGCGCCAGCAGCCAACGGGCGAGCACAGATACGCAGTATTTT
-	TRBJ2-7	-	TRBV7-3	CASSFNGGNEQYF	TGTGCCAGCAGCTTTAATGGGGGGAACGAGCAGTACTTC
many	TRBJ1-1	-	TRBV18	CASSPRTNTEAFF	TGTGCCAGCTCACCCCGGACGAACACTGAAGCTTTCTTT
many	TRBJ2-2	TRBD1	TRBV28	CASSFRGPYTGELFF	TGTGCCAGCAGTTTCAGGGGGCCCTACACCGGGGAGCTGTTTTTT
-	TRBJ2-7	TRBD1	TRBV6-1	CASSGHPTGGSEQYF	TGTGCCAGCAGTGGACACCCGACAGGGGGTTCCGAGCAGTACTTC
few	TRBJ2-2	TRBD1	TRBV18	CASSPGQGAAGELFF	TGTGCCAGCTCACCAGGACAGGGGGCCGCCGGGGAGCTGTTTTTT
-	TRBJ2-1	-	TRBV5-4	CASSLMAGWSEQFF	TGTGCCAGCAGTCTCATGGCGGGGTGGAGTGAGCAGTTCTTC
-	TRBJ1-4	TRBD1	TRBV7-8	CASSFNRGAWGEKLFF	TGTGCCAGCAGCTTTAACAGGGGCGCGTGGGGTGAAAAACTGTTTTTT
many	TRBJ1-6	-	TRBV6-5	CASSFGRVNSPLHF	TGTGCCAGCAGTTTTGGAAGGGTAAATTCACCCCTCCACTTT
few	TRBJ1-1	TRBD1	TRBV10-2	CASSEFSGGGTEAFF	TGCGCCAGCAGTGAGTTCTCAGGGGGAGGTACTGAAGCTTTCTTT
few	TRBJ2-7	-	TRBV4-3	CASSQDGARTYEQYF	TGCGCCAGCAGCCAAGATGGGGCCCGAACCTACGAGCAGTACTTC
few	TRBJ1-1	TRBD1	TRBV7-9	CASILWGDRGDTEAFF	TGTGCCAGCATCCTTTGGGGGGACAGGGGAGACACTGAAGCTTTCTTT
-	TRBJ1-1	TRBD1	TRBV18	CASSLLKDRATNTEAFF	TGTGCCAGCTCACTTTTAAAGGACAGGGCGACGAACACTGAAGCTTTCTTT
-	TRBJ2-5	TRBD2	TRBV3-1	CASSQVRAGGTETQYF	TGTGCCAGCAGCCAAGTCCGAGCGGGGGGTACCGAGACCCAGTACTTC
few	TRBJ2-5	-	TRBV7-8	CASSLAGYRAQETQYF	TGTGCCAGCAGCTTAGCAGGATACAGGGCCCAAGAGACCCAGTACTTC
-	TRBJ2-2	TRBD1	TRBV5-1	CASSLAGTGRTGELFF	TGCGCCAGCAGCTTGGCCGGGACAGGGAGGACCGGGGAGCTGTTTTTT
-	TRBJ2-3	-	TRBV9	CASSRNQDTQYF	TGTGCCAGCAGCCGAAACCAGGATACGCAGTATTTT
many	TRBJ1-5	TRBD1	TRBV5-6	CASSPGQGVGQPQHF	TGTGCCAGCAGCCCTGGACAGGGGGTTGGTCAGCCCCAGCATTTT
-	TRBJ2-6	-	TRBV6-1	CASSDLFGLGANVLTF	TGTGCCAGCAGTGATCTATTTGGGCTTGGGGCCAACGTCCTGACTTTC
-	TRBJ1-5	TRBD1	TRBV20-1	CSAPYRGGQPQHF	TGCAGTGCTCCGTACAGGGGTGGACAGCCCCAGCATTTT
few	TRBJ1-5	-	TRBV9	CASSASGSRNQPQHF	TGTGCCAGCAGCGCCTCAGGGTCCCGCAATCAGCCCCAGCATTTT
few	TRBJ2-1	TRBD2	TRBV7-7	CASSLSLAGSGGEQFF	TGTGCCAGCAGCTTATCCCTAGCGGGGAGCGGGGGTGAGCAGTTCTTC